This TCR beta chain appears in the sequencing data of a study of a mutant IDH1 vaccine in newly diagnosed glioma. Overall study: With temozolomide cycles, or 4-6 weeks after radiotherapy alone, vaccination was started.

The CDR3 consists of 18 residues. Trimming took off 1 base at V and 2 bases at J, with 20 bases between the two ends. Germline V lookup: CDR1 LNHNV, CDR2 YYDKDF (reference sequence). Time point noted: week 47, end of study. The content of each vaccine dose was 300 ug of mutant IDH1 20-mer peptide, and topical imiquimod accompanied it. Only in-frame clones appear in the TCRdb table, and some are missing; sequencing was by immunoSEQ multiplex PCR. Among around 84,000 clones listed, 75% to 90% were seen once. A word on this clone: Its target is not known.

The rearrangement joins TRBV15 to TRBJ2-5; D may correspond to TRBD1 or TRBD2 (5 bases each). The sequence came from a man aged 35-49 years with glioma. The input for sequencing was PBMCs, taken from a glioma patient whose treatment included an IDH1 peptide vaccine. The CDR3 coding sequence is TGTGCCACCAGCAGAGGGGGGACGGCCCCGCTGGGTCAAGAGACCCAGTACTTC. Translation: CATSRGGTAPLGQETQYF.